Listed below are T cell receptor beta chains from one sample, sequenced in a study of tumor-infiltrating lymphocytes in primary liver carcinoma. TCRdb recomputed calls from the multiplex PCR reads with MiXCR, one row per CDR3 protein. The repertoire holds about 200,000 distinct CDR3 sequences, about 61% seen once, with approximately 7% in the top ten. The material sequenced was peripheral blood. The receptors derive from a woman aged 60-75 years with primary liver carcinoma and hepatitis B virus infection. Both conserved end residues are part of each CDR3. Fields, in order: CDR3 length, J gene, clone size, V gene, D gene, CDR3 DNA, CDR3 protein. D genes are given only for firm matches. Clone sizes are given selectively: once, few, many, or a class where the clone is expanded.

CDR3 length: 16
J gene: TRBJ2-1
clone size: -
V gene: TRBV5-1
D gene: TRBD2
CDR3 DNA: TGCGCCAACAGCTTGGACCCCAGCGGGAGGGCCAATGAGCAGTCCTTC
CDR3 protein: CANSLDPSGRANEQSF

CDR3 length: 18
J gene: TRBJ2-1
clone size: -
V gene: TRBV11-2
D gene: TRBD2
CDR3 DNA: TGTGCTAGCAGCTACCCCACCGGTACTAGCGGGAGGGCTAATGAGCAGTTCTTC
CDR3 protein: CASSYPTGTSGRANEQFF

CDR3 length: 13
J gene: TRBJ2-5
clone size: -
V gene: TRBV29-1
D gene: -
CDR3 DNA: TGCAGCGCATCGACAGAGTTCCAAAAGACCCAGTACTTC
CDR3 protein: CSASTEFQKTQYF

CDR3 length: 14
J gene: TRBJ2-3
clone size: many
V gene: TRBV4-1
D gene: -
CDR3 DNA: TGCGCCAGCAACGTAGGAATGCCTTCAGATACGCAGTATTTT
CDR3 protein: CASNVGMPSDTQYF

CDR3 length: 13
J gene: TRBJ1-1
clone size: -
V gene: TRBV6-4
D gene: -
CDR3 DNA: TGTGCCAGCAGTGAACGGGACAACACTGAAGCTTTCTTT
CDR3 protein: CASSERDNTEAFF

CDR3 length: 16
J gene: TRBJ2-2
clone size: -
V gene: TRBV12-3/TRBV12-4
D gene: -
CDR3 DNA: TGTGCCAGCAGTTTTCTGGCAGGATCGAACACCGGGGAGATGTTTTTC
CDR3 protein: CASSFLAGSNTGEMFF

CDR3 length: 12
J gene: TRBJ1-5
clone size: many
V gene: TRBV10-3
D gene: -
CDR3 DNA: TGTGCCATCAGTGAGACGAATCAGCCCCAGCATTTT
CDR3 protein: CAISETNQPQHF

CDR3 length: 14
J gene: TRBJ1-5
clone size: once
V gene: TRBV11-2
D gene: TRBD1
CDR3 DNA: TGTGCCAGGAGCCCCGGGACAGGGTACAAGCCCCAGCATTTT
CDR3 protein: CARSPGTGYKPQHF

CDR3 length: 15
J gene: TRBJ2-3
clone size: many
V gene: TRBV5-4
D gene: TRBD2
CDR3 DNA: TGTGCCACCCATTTTGGAGCGGGAGTTGGAGATACGCAGTATTTT
CDR3 protein: CATHFGAGVGDTQYF

CDR3 length: 13
J gene: TRBJ2-5
clone size: -
V gene: TRBV11-1
D gene: -
CDR3 DNA: TGTGTCAGCAGCGCGGTAGAACAAGAGACCCAGTACTTC
CDR3 protein: CVSSAVEQETQYF

CDR3 length: 14
J gene: TRBJ2-1
clone size: -
V gene: TRBV11-3
D gene: TRBD1
CDR3 DNA: TGTGCCAGCAGCATTGAGGGGGCCTTCAATGAGCAGTTCTTC
CDR3 protein: CASSIEGAFNEQFF

CDR3 length: 17
J gene: TRBJ2-1
clone size: -
V gene: TRBV6-5
D gene: -
CDR3 DNA: TGTACCAGCAGACGGGACAACAGCGGGACCGGATACCCTGTCCAGTTCTTT
CDR3 protein: CTSRRDNSGTGYPVQFF

CDR3 length: 14
J gene: TRBJ2-2
clone size: -
V gene: TRBV11-3
D gene: -
CDR3 DNA: TGTGCCAGCAGCCCCGTAGGAACCGCCGGGGAGCTATGTTTT
CDR3 protein: CASSPVGTAGELCF

CDR3 length: 15
J gene: TRBJ1-5
clone size: -
V gene: TRBV7-8
D gene: -
CDR3 DNA: TGTGCCAGCAGCCCGGGACAAAACGGCAATCAGCCCCAGCATTTT
CDR3 protein: CASSPGQNGNQPQHF

CDR3 length: 14
J gene: TRBJ2-3
clone size: few
V gene: TRBV11-2
D gene: -
CDR3 DNA: TGTGCCAGCAGCTTACTTCGGGGCACTGATACGCAGTATTTT
CDR3 protein: CASSLLRGTDTQYF

CDR3 length: 16
J gene: TRBJ1-5
clone size: many
V gene: TRBV6-5
D gene: -
CDR3 DNA: TGTGCCAGCAGTTACTCTGGGGCAGGTCAGGGCCAGCCCCAGCATTTT
CDR3 protein: CASSYSGAGQGQPQHF

CDR3 length: 18
J gene: TRBJ2-1
clone size: -
V gene: TRBV4-1
D gene: TRBD2
CDR3 DNA: TGCGCCAGCAGCCAAGGGGGAGCGGGAGGGCTCCTCAACAATGAGCAGTTCTTC
CDR3 protein: CASSQGGAGGLLNNEQFF

CDR3 length: 14
J gene: TRBJ2-6
clone size: -
V gene: TRBV30
D gene: -
CDR3 DNA: TGTGCCTGGGGTTGGGGCTCTGGGGCCAACGTCCTGACTTTC
CDR3 protein: CAWGWGSGANVLTF

CDR3 length: 13
J gene: TRBJ2-5
clone size: -
V gene: TRBV11-2
D gene: -
CDR3 DNA: TGTGCCAACACCATGGGGGAGGTGGAGACCCTGTACTTC
CDR3 protein: CANTMGEVETLYF

CDR3 length: 14
J gene: TRBJ1-2
clone size: -
V gene: TRBV5-1
D gene: -
CDR3 DNA: TGCGCCAGCAGCTTCAATACCCTTCACTATGGCTACACCTTC
CDR3 protein: CASSFNTLHYGYTF

CDR3 length: 14
J gene: TRBJ1-2
clone size: many
V gene: TRBV5-4
D gene: -
CDR3 DNA: TGTGCCAGCAGCTCTCCAACGGCAGGGCGCGGCTACACCTTC
CDR3 protein: CASSSPTAGRGYTF

CDR3 length: 14
J gene: TRBJ1-1
clone size: few
V gene: TRBV5-1
D gene: -
CDR3 DNA: TGCGCCAGCAGCGTGGGACCCTTGAACACTGAAGCTTTCTTT
CDR3 protein: CASSVGPLNTEAFF

CDR3 length: 15
J gene: TRBJ2-6
clone size: -
V gene: TRBV12-3/TRBV12-4
D gene: -
CDR3 DNA: TGTGCCAGCAGTCCCAGGGTAGTTGGGGTCAACGTCCTGACTTTC
CDR3 protein: CASSPRVVGVNVLTF

CDR3 length: 17
J gene: TRBJ1-5
clone size: many
V gene: TRBV4-1
D gene: -
CDR3 DNA: TGCGCCAGCAGCCAGGGGATGGGCAGGGCTATCAATCAGCCCCAGCATTTT
CDR3 protein: CASSQGMGRAINQPQHF

CDR3 length: 17
J gene: TRBJ2-1
clone size: -
V gene: TRBV6-1
D gene: -
CDR3 DNA: TGTGTCAGCAGTGAAGAATCCAGGGACGATCTTCAAAATGAGCAGTTCTTC
CDR3 protein: CVSSEESRDDLQNEQFF

CDR3 length: 13
J gene: TRBJ1-2
clone size: -
V gene: TRBV6-5
D gene: -
CDR3 DNA: TGTACAAGCAGCAAACCGGGACACTATGGCTACACCTTC
CDR3 protein: CTSSKPGHYGYTF

CDR3 length: 13
J gene: TRBJ2-7
clone size: once
V gene: TRBV14
D gene: -
CDR3 DNA: TGTGCCAGTAGCCGGGGCGGGACCTACGAGGAGTACTTC
CDR3 protein: CASSRGGTYEEYF

CDR3 length: 14
J gene: TRBJ1-4
clone size: once
V gene: TRBV28
D gene: -
CDR3 DNA: TGTGCCAGCAGTTTCCCTGCAACTAATGAAAAACTGTTTTTT
CDR3 protein: CASSFPATNEKLFF

CDR3 length: 14
J gene: TRBJ1-1
clone size: few
V gene: TRBV4-2
D gene: -
CDR3 DNA: TGTGCCAGCAACCAAGATAGAAAAGTTTCTGAAGCTTTCTTT
CDR3 protein: CASNQDRKVSEAFF

CDR3 length: 13
J gene: TRBJ1-2
clone size: -
V gene: TRBV6-1
D gene: TRBD1
CDR3 DNA: TGTGGCACCCGGGACAGGGTATCCCATGGCTACACCTTC
CDR3 protein: CGTRDRVSHGYTF